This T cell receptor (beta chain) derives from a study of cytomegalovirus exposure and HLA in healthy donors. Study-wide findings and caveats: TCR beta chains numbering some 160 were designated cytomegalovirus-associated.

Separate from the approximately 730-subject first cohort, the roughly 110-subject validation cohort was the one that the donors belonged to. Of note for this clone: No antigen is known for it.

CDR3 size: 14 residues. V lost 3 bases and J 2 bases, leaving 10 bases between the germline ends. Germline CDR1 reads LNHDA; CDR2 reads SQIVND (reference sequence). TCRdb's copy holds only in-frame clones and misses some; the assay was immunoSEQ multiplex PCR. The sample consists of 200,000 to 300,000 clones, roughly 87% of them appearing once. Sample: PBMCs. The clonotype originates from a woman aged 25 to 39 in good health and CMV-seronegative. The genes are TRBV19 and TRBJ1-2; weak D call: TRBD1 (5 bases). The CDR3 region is CASSMGRGNYGYTF. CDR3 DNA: TGTGCCAGTAGTATGGGTCGGGGGAACTATGGCTACACCTTC.